Each of the 22 T cell receptor beta chains below was sequenced from the same sample in a study of T cell repertoires in cytomegalovirus infection. These TCRs are of unknown antigen specificity. TCRdb redid the calling of the reads with MiXCR, one entry per CDR3 protein. This table has under 150,000 distinct CDR3 sequences, roughly a quarter appearing once. Source material: PBMCs, sequenced either directly or after in vitro stimulation (not recorded which). These receptors were taken from a human donor in good health (CMV status not recorded). Some clones in this sample may be carry-over from other donors' samples.

As regards this clonotype: Here the CDR3 omits its conserved ending phenylalanine or tryptophan, so a read error is the likely source. No DNA is shown, since the ends of the CDR3 on it are uncertain; the CDR3 is the one TCRdb lists. V is TRBV2 and J is TRBJ2-1; the table's D gene call, TRBD2, was not cross checked with the DNA. With termini counted, the CDR3 has 15 amino acids. Germline V gene data show CDR1 as SNHLY and CDR2 as FYNNEI. The CDR3: CASSGGLIPYNEQLL.

This chain joins TRBV2 and TRBJ1-2, with a tentative D call TRBD1 (5 bases). Germline loops: CDR1 SNHLY, CDR2 FYNNEI. V dropped 3 bases and J dropped 3 bases, with 8 bases sitting between them. CDR3 length: 13 residues. In DNA, the CDR3 is TGTGCCAGCAGTGAGACAGCCTACTATGGCTACACCTTC. Amino acid sequence: CASSETAYYGYTF.

CDR3 bases: TGCAGTGTCCGCGGTTCACACACCGGGGAGCTGTTTTTT. It translates to CSVRGSHTGELFF. The chain has TRBV20-1 and TRBJ2-2, with D unresolved. Germline CDR1 DFQATT, CDR2 SNEGSKA (reference sequence). The CDR3 contains 13 residues. V dropped 7 bases and J dropped 3 bases, with 12 bases sitting between them.

This clonotype was counted at least ten times. This chain links TRBV7-3 with TRBJ2-3, with 11 bases that match TRBD2. The CDR3 runs 16 residues. Losses at the gene ends were 5 bases for V and 5 bases for J; bases not matched to a gene: 9. The germline CDR1 and CDR2 sequences are SGHTA and FQGTGA. The DNA of the CDR3 is TGTGCCAGCAGCGCCAGACTAGCGGGATCTGTAGATACGCAGTATTTT. Protein sequence: CASSARLAGSVDTQYF.

This clonotype was seen only a few times. The chain has TRBV4-1 and TRBJ2-5; D is uncertain. The germline V gene has CDR1 MGHRA and CDR2 YSYEKL. CDR3 length equals 15 residues. V dropped 2 bases and J dropped 5 bases, with 15 bases sitting between them. The DNA for the CDR3 is TGCGCCAGCAGCCAACCGACCCCGGTTTGGGAGACCCAGTACTTC. Translation: CASSQPTPVWETQYF.

DNA of the CDR3: TGTGCCTGGAGTAAGACACCGAGTACGAACGGCGGCTACACCTTC. Encoded protein: CAWSKTPSTNGGYTF. The chain combines TRBV30 with TRBJ1-2; D is unclear. This CDR3 contains 15 residues. Germline lookup yields CDR1 GTSNPN and CDR2 SVGIG (reference sequence). Trimming took off 2 bases at V and 8 bases at J, with 21 bases between the two ends. The complete variable domain, with remaining parts taken from reference TRBV30 and TRBJ1-2, reads SQTIHQWPATLVQPVGSPLSLECTVEGTSNPNLYWYRQAAGRGLQLLFYSVGIGQISSEVPQNLSASRPQDRQFILSSKKLLLSDSGFYLCAWSKTPSTNGGYTFGSGTRLTVV.

This chain uses TRBV5-6 with TRBJ2-4; the D is unclear. V lost 4 bases, J lost 0 bases, and 14 bases lay in between. The germline V gene encodes CDR1 SGHDT and CDR2 YYEEEE. The CDR3 sequence is 16 residues long. The CDR3 region has the DNA TGTGCCAGCAGCATTCGACTCGACCTAGCCAAAAACATTCAGTACTTC. Amino acid sequence: CASSIRLDLAKNIQYF.

This clonotype was detected only a few times. The chain is built from TRBV9 and TRBJ2-3, with D possibly TRBD2 on 6 matching bases. Trimming removed 0 bases from V and 2 bases from J, with 13 bases in between. Germline CDR1 and CDR2: SGDLS and YYNGEE. This CDR3 spans 16 amino acids. The CDR3 nucleotides are TGTGCCAGCAGCGTAGCCATAGCGGATCACACAGATACGCAGTATTTT. It translates to CASSVAIADHTDTQYF.

The gene calls are TRBV15 and TRBJ2-1, with 8 positions matching TRBD1. This CDR3 has 14 amino acids. Per the germline V gene, CDR1 is LNHNV and CDR2 is YYDKDF (reference sequence). V gave up 5 bases and J gave up 9 bases; unmatched junction bases: 9. The CDR3 nucleotides are TGTGCCACCAGCCCACCCGGGACAGGTCTTGAGCAGTTCTTC. This translates into CATSPPGTGLEQFF.

This clonotype was observed at least ten times. CDR3 DNA sequence: TGTGCCAGCAGCTTATATGACTCTTCGGGCACCGGGGAGCTGTTTTTT. Translation gives CASSLYDSSGTGELFF. The chain couples TRBV7-8 to TRBJ2-2; D not resolved. V was pared by 2 bases and J by 4 bases, with 14 bases between. There are 16 residues in the CDR3. Germline assignment: CDR1 SGHVS and CDR2 FQNEAQ. The full variable domain, its missing parts supplied by reference TRBV7-8 and TRBJ2-2, is GAGVSQSPRYKVAKRGQDVALRCDPISGHVSLFWYQQALGQGPEFLTYFQNEAQLDKSGLPSDRFFAERPEGSVSTLKIQRTQQEDSAVYLCASSLYDSSGTGELFFGEGSRLTVL.

V gene TRBV7-2 combines with J gene TRBJ1-1; D unclear. The V gene lost 2 bases and the J gene lost 2 bases, with 3 bases spanning the gap. Germline CDR1 and CDR2: SGHTA and FQGNSA. The CDR3 runs to 12 residues. The CDR3 bases are TGTGCCAGCAGCTTATACAACACTGAAGCTTTCTTT. It yields the protein CASSLYNTEAFF.

The table lists this clonotype with a few counts. The rearrangement joins TRBV7-9 to TRBJ2-7, with D uncertain. The CDR3 spans 14 residues. V was pared by 5 bases and J by 2 bases, with 13 bases between. Per the germline V gene, CDR1 is SEHNR and CDR2 is FQNEAQ (reference sequence). CDR3 bases: TGTGCCAGCAGCCGCCGTCAAACTACCTACGAGCAGTACTTC. This codes for CASSRRQTTYEQYF. The variable domain in full, completed from reference TRBV7-9 and TRBJ2-7, reads DTGVSQNPRHKITKRGQNVTFRCDPISEHNRLYWYRQTLGQGPEFLTYFQNEAQLEKSRLLSDRFSAERPKGSFSTLEIQRTEQGDSAMYLCASSRRQTTYEQYFGPGTRLTVT.

This chain connects TRBV30 to TRBJ2-1, with a weak D call TRBD2 (6 bases). The CDR3 totals 15 residues. V lost 0 bases and J lost 5, with 14 bases in between. The germline V gene encodes CDR1 GTSNPN and CDR2 SVGIG (reference sequence). The CDR3 DNA reads as TGTGCCTGGAGTGTTTATAGCGGTTTAAACAATGAGCAGTTCTTC. It specifies CAWSVYSGLNNEQFF.

The rearrangement uses TRBV4-3 and TRBJ2-1, with 7 nucleotides matching TRBD2. Germline V gives CDR1 LGHNA, CDR2 YSLEER. J was trimmed by 0 bases and V by 4 bases; bases with no gene match: 6. CDR3 size: 16 residues. The CDR3 nucleotides read TGCGCCAGCAGCCGTAGCGGGTCGAGCTCCTACAATGAGCAGTTCTTC. Translation gives CASSRSGSSSYNEQFF.

The chain uses TRBV19 and TRBJ2-7; TRBD2 is a possible D gene (6 bases). The CDR3 consists of 15 residues. Germline V CDR1 and CDR2: LNHDA, SQIVND (reference sequence). The germline V and J ends were trimmed by 5 bases and 3 bases, with 17 bases remaining between them. In DNA, the CDR3 is TGTGCCAGTAGTGGCGACCGGGACTCAAACTACGAGCAGTACTTC. It encodes CASSGDRDSNYEQYF.

This clonotype was recorded many times. CDR3 region: CASSLQGGGYEQFF. In DNA form, the CDR3 reads TGTGCCAGCAGCTTACAAGGAGGGGGATATGAGCAGTTCTTC. The chain has TRBV12-3 or TRBV12-4 and TRBJ2-1; D tentatively fits TRBD1 or TRBD2 (6 bases each). V dropped 6 bases and J dropped 8 bases, with 17 bases sitting between them. The CDR3 runs 14 residues.

This clonotype came up a few times. V gene TRBV5-5 combines with J gene TRBJ1-1; the D is unclear. Looked up from germline, CDR1 is SGHKS and CDR2 is YYEKEE (reference sequence). V was pared by 4 bases and J by 3 bases, with 13 bases between. CDR3 length equals 14 residues. CDR3 bases: TGTGCCAGCAGCCCCACCATAGACCACACTGAAGCTTTCTTT. Translated: CASSPTIDHTEAFF.

There are a few counts of this clonotype. The V gene is TRBV11-3, the J gene TRBJ1-3; D not certain. The CDR3 length is 14 residues. Deletions cut 7 bases from V and 3 bases from J, with 13 bases between. Germline V gene lookup returns CDR1 SGHNT and CDR2 YENEEA. CDR3 in amino acids: CASTLDGIGNTIYF. The CDR3, as DNA: TGTGCCAGCACCCTCGACGGAATTGGAAACACCATATATTTT.

This clonotype was recorded many times. The V call is TRBV7-8, the J call TRBJ2-5; D unresolved. The germline V and J ends were trimmed by 1 base and 4 bases, with 4 bases remaining between them. Looked up from germline, CDR1 is SGHVS and CDR2 is FQNEAQ. CDR3 length equals 12 residues. CDR3 in amino acids: CASSLGRETQYF. The CDR3 DNA is TGTGCCAGCAGCTTAGGACGAGAGACCCAGTACTTC. Full variable domain (remainder filled in from reference TRBV7-8 and TRBJ2-5): GAGVSQSPRYKVAKRGQDVALRCDPISGHVSLFWYQQALGQGPEFLTYFQNEAQLDKSGLPSDRFFAERPEGSVSTLKIQRTQQEDSAVYLCASSLGRETQYFGPGTRLLVL.

The chain couples TRBV4-1 to TRBJ1-2; the D is unclear. The germline gives CDR1 MGHRA, CDR2 YSYEKL. CDR3 length: 13 residues. The V gene lost 6 bases and the J gene lost 0 bases, with 8 bases spanning the gap. CDR3 sequence (DNA): TGCGCCAGCAGTCCGATCTCTAACTATGGCTACACCTTC. It encodes CASSPISNYGYTF.

The chain uses TRBV2 and TRBJ2-5; D remains ambiguous. The CDR3 runs to 17 residues. Looked up from germline, CDR1 is SNHLY and CDR2 is FYNNEI. The V end was cut by 4 bases, the J end by 5 bases, with 23 bases between. CDR3 loop: CASSASTLERLEETQYF. The DNA for the CDR3 is TGTGCCAGCAGTGCCTCCACGTTAGAAAGGCTAGAGGAGACCCAGTACTTC.

V gene TRBV27 combines with J gene TRBJ2-1, with 7 bases lining up with TRBD2. This CDR3 region has 16 residues. J gave up 1 base and V 5 bases, and 8 bases lay outside the gene matches. CDR1 is MNHEY and CDR2 is SMNVEV in the germline V gene (reference sequence). The DNA for the CDR3 is TGTGCCAGCAGTCCCACTAGCGCTGGATCCTACAATGAGCAGTTCTTC. This translates into CASSPTSAGSYNEQFF.